Many counts were recorded for the clone carrying this T cell receptor beta chain. The antigen remains unidentified. This record comes from a study of tumor-infiltrating lymphocytes in glioblastoma multiforme. The study, taken as a whole, reports: T cells were not sorted into functional subsets. Detected clone frequencies may not reflect cell counts, being RNA-based.

TCRB libraries came from RNA via three nested multiplex PCR rounds. A C-beta primer primed TCRB cDNA from about 0.45 ug RNA. Each CDR3 protein is one row after TCRdb ran MiXCR on the multiplex PCR reads. Altogether about 32,000 distinct CDR3 sequences are present, approximately 60% being singletons, with the ten largest covering around a third. V gave up 7 bases and J gave up 1 base; unmatched junction bases: 2. The V gene's germline CDR1 is DFQATT and CDR2 SNEGSKA (reference sequence). The CDR3 consists of 13 residues. The rearrangement uses TRBV20-1 and TRBJ2-3, with 10 nucleotides matching TRBD1. The TCR originated in a male donor with glioblastoma. Source material: brain tumor tissue. CDR3 residues: CSVGQGGTDTQYF. The CDR3 bases are TGCAGTGTCGGACAGGGGGGCACAGATACGCAGTATTTT.